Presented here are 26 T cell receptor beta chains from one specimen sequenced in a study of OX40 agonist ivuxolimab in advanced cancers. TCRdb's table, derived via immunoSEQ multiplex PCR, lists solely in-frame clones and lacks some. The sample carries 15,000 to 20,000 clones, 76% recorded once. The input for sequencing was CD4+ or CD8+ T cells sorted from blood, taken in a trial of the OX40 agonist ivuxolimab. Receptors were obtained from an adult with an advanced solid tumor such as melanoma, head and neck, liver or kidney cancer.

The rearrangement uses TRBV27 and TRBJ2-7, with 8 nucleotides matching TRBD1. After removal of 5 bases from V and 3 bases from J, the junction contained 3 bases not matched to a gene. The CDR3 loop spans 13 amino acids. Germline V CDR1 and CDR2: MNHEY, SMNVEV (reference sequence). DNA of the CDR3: TGTGCCAGCAGTGTTGACAGGGGCTACGAGCAGTACTTC. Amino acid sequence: CASSVDRGYEQYF.

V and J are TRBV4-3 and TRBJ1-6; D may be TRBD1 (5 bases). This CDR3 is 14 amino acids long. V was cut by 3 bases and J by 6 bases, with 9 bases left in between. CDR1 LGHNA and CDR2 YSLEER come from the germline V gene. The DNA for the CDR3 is TGCGCCAGCAGCCATGTGGGGGGTAATTCACCCCTCCACTTT. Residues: CASSHVGGNSPLHF.

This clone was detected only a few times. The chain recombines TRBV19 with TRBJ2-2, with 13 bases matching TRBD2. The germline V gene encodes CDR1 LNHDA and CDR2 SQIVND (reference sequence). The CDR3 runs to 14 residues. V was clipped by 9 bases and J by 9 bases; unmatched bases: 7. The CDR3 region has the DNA TGTGCCAGCAGGACTAGCGGGAGTCGGTGGGAGCTGTTTTTT. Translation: CASRTSGSRWELFF.

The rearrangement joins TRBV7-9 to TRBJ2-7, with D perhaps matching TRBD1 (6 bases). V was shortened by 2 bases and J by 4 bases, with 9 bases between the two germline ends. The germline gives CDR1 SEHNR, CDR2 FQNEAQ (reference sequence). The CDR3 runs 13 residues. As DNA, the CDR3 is TGTGCCAGCAGCTTATCACAGGGTTACGAGCAGTACTTC. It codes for CASSLSQGYEQYF. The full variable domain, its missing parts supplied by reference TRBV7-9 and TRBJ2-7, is DTGVSQNPRHKITKRGQNVTFRCDPISEHNRLYWYRQTLGQGPEFLTYFQNEAQLEKSRLLSDRFSAERPKGSFSTLEIQRTEQGDSAMYLCASSLSQGYEQYFGPGTRLTVT.

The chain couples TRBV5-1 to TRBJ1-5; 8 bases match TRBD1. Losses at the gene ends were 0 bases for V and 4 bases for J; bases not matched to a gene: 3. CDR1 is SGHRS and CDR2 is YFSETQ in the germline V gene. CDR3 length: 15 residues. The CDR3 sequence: CASSLDRGSNQPQHF. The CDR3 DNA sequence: TGCGCCAGCAGCTTGGACAGGGGGTCTAATCAGCCCCAGCATTTT.

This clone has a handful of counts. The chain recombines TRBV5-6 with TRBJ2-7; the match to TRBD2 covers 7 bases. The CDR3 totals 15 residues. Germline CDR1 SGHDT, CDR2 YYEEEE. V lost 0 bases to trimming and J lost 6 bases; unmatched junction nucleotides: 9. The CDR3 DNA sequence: TGTGCCAGCAGCTTGGGTCTCGCGGGAGTTCTCGAGCAGTACTTC. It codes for CASSLGLAGVLEQYF.

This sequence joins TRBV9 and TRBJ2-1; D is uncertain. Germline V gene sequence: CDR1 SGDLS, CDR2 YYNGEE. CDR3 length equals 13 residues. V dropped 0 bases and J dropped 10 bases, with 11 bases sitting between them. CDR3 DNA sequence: TGTGCCAGCAGCGTAGGTATGGATGCGGAGCAGTTCTTC. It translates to CASSVGMDAEQFF.

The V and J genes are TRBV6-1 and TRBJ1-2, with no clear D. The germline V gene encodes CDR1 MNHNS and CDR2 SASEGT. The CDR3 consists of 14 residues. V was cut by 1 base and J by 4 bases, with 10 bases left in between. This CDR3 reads CASSEGSVSYGYTF. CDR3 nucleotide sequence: TGTGCCAGCAGTGAAGGTTCAGTCTCCTATGGCTACACCTTC.

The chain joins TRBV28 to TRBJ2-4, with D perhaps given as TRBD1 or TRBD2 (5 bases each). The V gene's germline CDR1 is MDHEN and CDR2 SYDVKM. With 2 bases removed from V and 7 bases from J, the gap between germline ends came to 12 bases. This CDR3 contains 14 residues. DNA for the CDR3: TGTGCCAGCAGTTTAGAGGGGTCTGACAACATTCAGTACTTC. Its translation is CASSLEGSDNIQYF.

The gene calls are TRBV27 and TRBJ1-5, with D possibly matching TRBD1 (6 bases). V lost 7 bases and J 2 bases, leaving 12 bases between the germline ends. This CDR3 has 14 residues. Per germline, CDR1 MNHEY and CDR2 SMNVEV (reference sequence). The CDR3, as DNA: TGTGCCAGCACACACAGGGCAGGCAATCAGCCCCAGCATTTT. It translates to CASTHRAGNQPQHF.

Here the CDR3 DNA reads TGTGCCAGCAGTAGTTTCGGGGGATACGAGCAGTACTTC. It yields the protein CASSSFGGYEQYF. The genes are TRBV6-5 and TRBJ2-7; possible D gene TRBD2, 6 bases. Between the trimmed V and J ends, which lost 5 bases and 4 bases, there was a span of 12 bases. Per germline, CDR1 MNHEY and CDR2 SVGAGI. This CDR3 has 13 residues.

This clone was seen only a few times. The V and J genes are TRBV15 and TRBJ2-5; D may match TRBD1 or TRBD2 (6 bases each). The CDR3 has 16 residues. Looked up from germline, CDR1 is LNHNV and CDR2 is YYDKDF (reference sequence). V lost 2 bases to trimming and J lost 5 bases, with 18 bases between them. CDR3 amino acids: CATSRTRAGAGETQYF. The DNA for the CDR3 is TGTGCCACCAGCAGAACCCGCGCAGGGGCGGGGGAGACCCAGTACTTC.

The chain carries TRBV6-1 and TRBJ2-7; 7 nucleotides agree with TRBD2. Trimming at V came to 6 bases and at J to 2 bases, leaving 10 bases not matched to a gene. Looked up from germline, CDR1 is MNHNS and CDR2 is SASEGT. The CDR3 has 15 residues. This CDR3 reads CASRGDPGLTYEQYF. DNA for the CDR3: TGTGCCAGCAGGGGGGATCCGGGACTAACCTACGAGCAGTACTTC.

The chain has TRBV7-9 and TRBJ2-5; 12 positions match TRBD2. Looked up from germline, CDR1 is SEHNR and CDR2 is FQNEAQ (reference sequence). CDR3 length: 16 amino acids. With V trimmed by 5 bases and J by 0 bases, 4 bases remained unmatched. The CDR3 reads CASSPRTSGDQETQYF. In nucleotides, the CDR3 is TGTGCCAGCAGCCCACGGACTAGCGGGGACCAAGAGACCCAGTACTTC.

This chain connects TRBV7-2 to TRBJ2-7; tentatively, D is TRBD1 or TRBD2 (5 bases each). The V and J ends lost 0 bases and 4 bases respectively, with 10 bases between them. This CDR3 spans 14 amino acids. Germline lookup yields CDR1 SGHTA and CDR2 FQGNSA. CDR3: CASSLAAGSYEQYF. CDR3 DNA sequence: TGTGCCAGCAGCTTAGCGGCAGGGAGTTACGAGCAGTACTTC.

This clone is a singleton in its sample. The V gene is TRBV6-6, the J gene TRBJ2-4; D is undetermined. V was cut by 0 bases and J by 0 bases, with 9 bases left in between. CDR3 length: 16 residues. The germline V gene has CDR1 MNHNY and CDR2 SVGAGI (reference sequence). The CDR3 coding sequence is TGTGCCAGCAGTTACTCTAGGAATCAAGCCAAAAACATTCAGTACTTC. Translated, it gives CASSYSRNQAKNIQYF.

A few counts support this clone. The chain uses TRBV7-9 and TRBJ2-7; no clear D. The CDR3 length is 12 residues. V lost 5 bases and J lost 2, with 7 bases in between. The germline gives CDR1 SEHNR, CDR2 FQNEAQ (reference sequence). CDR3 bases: TGTGCCAGCAGCCCCTTGACCTACGAGCAGTACTTC. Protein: CASSPLTYEQYF.

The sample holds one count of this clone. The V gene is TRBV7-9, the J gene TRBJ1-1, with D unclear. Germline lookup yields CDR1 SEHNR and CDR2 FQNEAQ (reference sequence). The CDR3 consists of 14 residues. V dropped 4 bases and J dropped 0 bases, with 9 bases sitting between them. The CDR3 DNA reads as TGTGCCAGCAGCTCCCCCAACGTGAACACTGAAGCTTTCTTT. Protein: CASSSPNVNTEAFF. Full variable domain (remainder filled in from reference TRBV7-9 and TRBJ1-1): DTGVSQNPRHKITKRGQNVTFRCDPISEHNRLYWYRQTLGQGPEFLTYFQNEAQLEKSRLLSDRFSAERPKGSFSTLEIQRTEQGDSAMYLCASSSPNVNTEAFFGQGTRLTVV.

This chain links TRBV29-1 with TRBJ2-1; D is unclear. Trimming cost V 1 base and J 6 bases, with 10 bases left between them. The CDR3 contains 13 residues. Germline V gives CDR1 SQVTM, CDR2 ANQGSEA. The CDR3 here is CSVEVFTINEQFF. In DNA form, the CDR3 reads TGCAGCGTTGAAGTCTTTACTATCAATGAGCAGTTCTTC.

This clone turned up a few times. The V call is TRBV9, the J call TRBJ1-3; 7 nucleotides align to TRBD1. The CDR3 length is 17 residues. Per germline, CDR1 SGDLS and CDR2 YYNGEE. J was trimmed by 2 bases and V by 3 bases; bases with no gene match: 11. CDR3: CASSEGTALYAGNTIYF. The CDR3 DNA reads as TGTGCCAGCAGCGAGGGGACAGCTCTCTATGCTGGAAACACCATATATTTT.

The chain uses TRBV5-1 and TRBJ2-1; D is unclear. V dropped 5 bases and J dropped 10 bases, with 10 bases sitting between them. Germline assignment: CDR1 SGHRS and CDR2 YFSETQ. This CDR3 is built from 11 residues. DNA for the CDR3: TGCGCCAGCAGTAAGCGTGGGGAGCAGTTCTTC. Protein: CASSKRGEQFF.

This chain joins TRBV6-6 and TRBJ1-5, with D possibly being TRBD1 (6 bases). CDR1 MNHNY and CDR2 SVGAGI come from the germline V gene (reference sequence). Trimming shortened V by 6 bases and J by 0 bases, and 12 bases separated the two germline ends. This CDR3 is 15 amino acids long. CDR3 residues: CASRSGQISNQPQHF. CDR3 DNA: TGTGCCAGCAGATCCGGACAGATTAGCAATCAGCCCCAGCATTTT.

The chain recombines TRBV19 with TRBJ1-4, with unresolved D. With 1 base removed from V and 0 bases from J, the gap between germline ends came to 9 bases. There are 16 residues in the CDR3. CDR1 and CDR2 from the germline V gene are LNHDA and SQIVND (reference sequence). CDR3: CASSIGRYATNEKLFF. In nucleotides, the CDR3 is TGTGCCAGTAGTATAGGACGTTATGCAACTAATGAAAAACTGTTTTTT.

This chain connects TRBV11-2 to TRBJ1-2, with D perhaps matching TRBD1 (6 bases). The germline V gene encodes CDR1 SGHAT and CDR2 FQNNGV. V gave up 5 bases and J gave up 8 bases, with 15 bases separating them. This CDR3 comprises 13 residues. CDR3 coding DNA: TGTGCCAGCAGCCATTGGGACAACCGGGGCTACACCTTC. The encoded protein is CASSHWDNRGYTF.

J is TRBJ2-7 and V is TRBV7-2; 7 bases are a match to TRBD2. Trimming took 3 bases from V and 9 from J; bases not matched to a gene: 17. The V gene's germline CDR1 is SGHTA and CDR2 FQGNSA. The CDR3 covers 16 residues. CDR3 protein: CASSLDRNSGTGGQYF. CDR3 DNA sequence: TGTGCCAGCAGCTTGGACCGTAACAGCGGGACCGGGGGGCAGTACTTC.

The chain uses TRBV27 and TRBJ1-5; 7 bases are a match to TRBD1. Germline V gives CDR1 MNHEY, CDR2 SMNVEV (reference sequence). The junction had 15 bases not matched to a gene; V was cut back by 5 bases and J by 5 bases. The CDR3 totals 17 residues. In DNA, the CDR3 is TGTGCCAGCAGTCCACAAAGAACGGGACAGTATCATCAGCCCCAGCATTTT. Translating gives CASSPQRTGQYHQPQHF.